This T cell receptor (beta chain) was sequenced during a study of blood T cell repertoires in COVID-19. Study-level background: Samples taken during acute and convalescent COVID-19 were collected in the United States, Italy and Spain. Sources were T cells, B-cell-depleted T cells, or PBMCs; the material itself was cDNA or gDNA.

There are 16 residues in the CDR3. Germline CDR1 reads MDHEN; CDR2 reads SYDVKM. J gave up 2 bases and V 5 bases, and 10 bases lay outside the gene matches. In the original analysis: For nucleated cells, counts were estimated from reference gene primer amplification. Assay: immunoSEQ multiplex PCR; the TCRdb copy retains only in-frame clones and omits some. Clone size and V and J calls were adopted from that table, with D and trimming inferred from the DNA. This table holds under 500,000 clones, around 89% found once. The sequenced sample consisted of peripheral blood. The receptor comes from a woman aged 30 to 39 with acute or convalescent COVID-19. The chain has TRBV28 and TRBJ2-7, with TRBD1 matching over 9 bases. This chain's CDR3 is CASSPGQDRGPYEQYF. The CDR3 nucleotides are TGTGCCAGCAGTCCCGGACAGGACAGGGGCCCCTACGAGCAGTACTTC.